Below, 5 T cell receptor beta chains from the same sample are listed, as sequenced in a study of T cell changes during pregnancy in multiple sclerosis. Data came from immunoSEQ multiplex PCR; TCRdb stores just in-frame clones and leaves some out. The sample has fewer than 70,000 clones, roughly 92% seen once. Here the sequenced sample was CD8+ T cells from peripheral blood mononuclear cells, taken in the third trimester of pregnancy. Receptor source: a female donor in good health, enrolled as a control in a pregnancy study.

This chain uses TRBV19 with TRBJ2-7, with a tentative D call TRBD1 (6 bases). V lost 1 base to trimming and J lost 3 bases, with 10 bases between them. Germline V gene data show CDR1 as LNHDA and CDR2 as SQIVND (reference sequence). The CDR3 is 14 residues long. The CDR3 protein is CASSIGGPHYEQYF. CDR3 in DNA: TGTGCCAGTAGTATAGGGGGGCCTCACTACGAGCAGTACTTC.

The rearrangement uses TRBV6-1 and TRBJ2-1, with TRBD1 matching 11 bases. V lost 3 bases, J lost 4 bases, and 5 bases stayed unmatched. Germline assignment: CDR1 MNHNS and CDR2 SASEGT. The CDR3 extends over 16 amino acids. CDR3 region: CASSDRTGGFYNEQFF. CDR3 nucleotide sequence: TGTGCCAGCAGTGACCGGACAGGGGGCTTTTACAATGAGCAGTTCTTC.

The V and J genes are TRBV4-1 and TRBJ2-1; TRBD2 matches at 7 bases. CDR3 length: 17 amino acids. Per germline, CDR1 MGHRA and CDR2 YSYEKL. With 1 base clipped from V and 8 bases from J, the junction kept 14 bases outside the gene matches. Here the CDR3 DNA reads TGCGCCAGCAGCCAAGCCTTGGGACTAATAGATTCCGATGAGCAGTTCTTC. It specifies CASSQALGLIDSDEQFF.

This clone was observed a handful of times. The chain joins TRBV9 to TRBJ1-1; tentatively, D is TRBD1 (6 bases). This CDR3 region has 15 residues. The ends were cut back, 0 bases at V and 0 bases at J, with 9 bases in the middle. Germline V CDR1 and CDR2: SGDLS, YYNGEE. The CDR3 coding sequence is TGTGCCAGCAGCGTAGGAGGGGACATGAACACTGAAGCTTTCTTT. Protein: CASSVGGDMNTEAFF.

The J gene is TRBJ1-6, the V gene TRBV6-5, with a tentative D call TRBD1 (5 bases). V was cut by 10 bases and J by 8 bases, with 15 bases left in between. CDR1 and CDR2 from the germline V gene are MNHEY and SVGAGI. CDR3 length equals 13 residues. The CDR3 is CATPQGEDSPLHF. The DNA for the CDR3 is TGTGCCACCCCGCAAGGGGAAGATTCACCCCTCCACTTT.